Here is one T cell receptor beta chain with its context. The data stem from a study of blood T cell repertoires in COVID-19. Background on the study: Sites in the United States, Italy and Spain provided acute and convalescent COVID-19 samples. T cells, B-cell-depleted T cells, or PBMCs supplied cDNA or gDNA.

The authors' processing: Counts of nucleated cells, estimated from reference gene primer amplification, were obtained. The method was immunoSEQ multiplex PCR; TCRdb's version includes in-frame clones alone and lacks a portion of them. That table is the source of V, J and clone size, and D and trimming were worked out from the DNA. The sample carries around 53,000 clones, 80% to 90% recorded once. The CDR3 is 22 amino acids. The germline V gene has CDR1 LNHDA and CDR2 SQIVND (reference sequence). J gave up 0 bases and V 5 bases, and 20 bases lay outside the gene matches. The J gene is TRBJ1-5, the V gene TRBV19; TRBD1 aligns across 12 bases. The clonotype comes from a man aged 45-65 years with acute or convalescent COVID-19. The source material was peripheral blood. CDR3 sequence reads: CASSLKRPGTGGNLYSNQPQHF. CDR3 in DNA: TGTGCCAGTAGTCTCAAAAGGCCTGGGACAGGGGGCAATCTTTATAGCAATCAGCCCCAGCATTTT.